This T cell receptor (beta chain) was found in a study of PD-1 blockade in mismatch repair-deficient tumors. Study results and caveats: After pembrolizumab, tumor-resident clones rose rapidly, then generally contracted before radiologic responses.

CDR1 SGHRS and CDR2 YFSETQ come from the germline V gene. The CDR3 is made up of 17 amino acids. J was trimmed by 2 bases and V by 4 bases; bases with no gene match: 10. The assay was immunoSEQ multiplex PCR, and TCRdb's table has in-frame clones only and misses some. The sample gives roughly 9,000 clones, more than 70% of which show up once; 0.97% is in the top ten. As concerns this clone: The antigen remains unidentified.

The chain recombines TRBV5-1 with TRBJ2-7; 12 positions agree with TRBD2. Sequenced here: PBMCs, sampled just under 47 weeks after starting pembrolizumab. This TCR was recovered from an adult with mismatch repair-deficient cancer. DNA of the CDR3: TGCGCCAGCAGCCACGGGACTAGCGGGCTGTACGCCTACGAGCAGTACTTC. Its protein is CASSHGTSGLYAYEQYF.